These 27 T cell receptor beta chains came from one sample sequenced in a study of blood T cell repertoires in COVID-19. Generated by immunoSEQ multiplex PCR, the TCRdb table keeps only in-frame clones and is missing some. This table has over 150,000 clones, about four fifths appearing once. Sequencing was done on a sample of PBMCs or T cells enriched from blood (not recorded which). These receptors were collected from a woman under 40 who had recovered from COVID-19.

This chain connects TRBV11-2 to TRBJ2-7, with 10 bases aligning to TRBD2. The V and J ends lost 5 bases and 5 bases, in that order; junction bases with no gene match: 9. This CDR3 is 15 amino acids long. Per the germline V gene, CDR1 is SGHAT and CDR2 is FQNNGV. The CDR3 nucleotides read TGTGCCAGCAGCCGAGGTCTCCTAGCGGGAGACGAGCAGTACTTC. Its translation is CASSRGLLAGDEQYF.

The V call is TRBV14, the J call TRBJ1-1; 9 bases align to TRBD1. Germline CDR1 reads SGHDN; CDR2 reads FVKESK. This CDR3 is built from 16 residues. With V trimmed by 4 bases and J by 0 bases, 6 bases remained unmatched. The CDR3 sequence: CASSPRTGAMNTEAFF. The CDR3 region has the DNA TGTGCCAGCAGCCCCCGGACAGGGGCGATGAACACTGAAGCTTTCTTT.

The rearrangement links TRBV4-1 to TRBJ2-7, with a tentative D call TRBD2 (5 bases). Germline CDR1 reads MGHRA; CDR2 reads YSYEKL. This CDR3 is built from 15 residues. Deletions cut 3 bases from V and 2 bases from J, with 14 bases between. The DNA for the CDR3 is TGCGCCAGCAGCCAGGAGGCGGTTACGACCTACGAGCAGTACGTC. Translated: CASSQEAVTTYEQYV.

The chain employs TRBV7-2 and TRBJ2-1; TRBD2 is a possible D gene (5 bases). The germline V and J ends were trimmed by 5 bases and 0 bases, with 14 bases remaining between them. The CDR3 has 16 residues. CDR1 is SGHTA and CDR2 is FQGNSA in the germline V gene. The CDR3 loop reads CASSKLTTSSYNEQFF. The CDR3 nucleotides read TGTGCCAGCAGCAAGTTGACTACGAGCTCCTACAATGAGCAGTTCTTC.

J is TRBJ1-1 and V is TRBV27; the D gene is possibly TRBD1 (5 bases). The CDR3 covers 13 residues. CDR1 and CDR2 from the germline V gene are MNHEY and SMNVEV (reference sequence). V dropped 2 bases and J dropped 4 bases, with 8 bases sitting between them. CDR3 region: CASSLRGSTEAFF. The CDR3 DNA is TGTGCCAGCAGTTTAAGGGGATCCACTGAAGCTTTCTTT.

The CDR3 nucleotides are TGTGCCAGCAGCTTGAACCCCAGGGATAGCAATCAGCCCCAGCATTTT. It encodes CASSLNPRDSNQPQHF. This chain links TRBV5-4 with TRBJ1-5; tentative D call: TRBD1 (5 bases). From germline, CDR1 is SGHNT and CDR2 YYREEE (reference sequence). The CDR3 is made up of 16 amino acids. V gave up 1 base and J gave up 0 bases, with 11 bases separating them.

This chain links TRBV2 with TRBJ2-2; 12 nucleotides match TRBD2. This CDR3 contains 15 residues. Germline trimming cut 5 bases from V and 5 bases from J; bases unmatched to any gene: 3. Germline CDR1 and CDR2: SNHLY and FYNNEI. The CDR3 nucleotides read TGTGCCAGCAGTCTGGGACTAGCGGGTACCGGGGAGCTGTTTTTT. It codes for CASSLGLAGTGELFF. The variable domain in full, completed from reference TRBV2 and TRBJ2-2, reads EPEVTQTPSHQVTQMGQEVILRCVPISNHLYFYWYRQILGQKVEFLVSFYNNEISEKSEIFDDQFSVERPDGSNFTLKIRSTKLEDSAMYFCASSLGLAGTGELFFGEGSRLTVL.

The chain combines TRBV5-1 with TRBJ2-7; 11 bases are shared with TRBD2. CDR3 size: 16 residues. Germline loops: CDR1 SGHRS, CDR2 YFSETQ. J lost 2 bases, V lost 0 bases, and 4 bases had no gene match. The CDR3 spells CASSLEGLAATYEQYF. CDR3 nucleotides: TGCGCCAGCAGCTTGGAGGGACTAGCGGCCACCTACGAGCAGTACTTC.

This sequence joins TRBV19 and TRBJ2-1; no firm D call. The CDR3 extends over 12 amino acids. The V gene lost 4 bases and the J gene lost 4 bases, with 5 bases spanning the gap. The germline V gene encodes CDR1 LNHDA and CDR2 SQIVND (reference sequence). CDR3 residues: CASSKLYNEQFF. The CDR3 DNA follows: TGTGCCAGTAGTAAACTTTACAATGAGCAGTTCTTC. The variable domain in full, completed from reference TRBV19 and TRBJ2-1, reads DGGITQSPKYLFRKEGQNVTLSCEQNLNHDAMYWYRQDPGQGLRLIYYSQIVNDFQKGDIAEGYSVSREKKESFPLTVTSAQKNPTAFYLCASSKLYNEQFFGPGTRLTVL.

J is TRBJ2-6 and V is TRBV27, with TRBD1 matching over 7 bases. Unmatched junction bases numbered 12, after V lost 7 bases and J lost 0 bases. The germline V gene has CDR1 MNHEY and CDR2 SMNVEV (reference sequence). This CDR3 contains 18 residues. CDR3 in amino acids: CASTGTARQLSGANVLTF. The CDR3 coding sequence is TGTGCCAGCACGGGGACAGCTCGTCAACTCTCTGGGGCCAACGTCCTGACTTTC.

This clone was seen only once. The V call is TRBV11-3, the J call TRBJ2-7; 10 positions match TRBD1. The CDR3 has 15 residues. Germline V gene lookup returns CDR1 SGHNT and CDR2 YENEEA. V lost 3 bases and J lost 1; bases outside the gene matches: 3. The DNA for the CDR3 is TGTGCCAGCAGCTTGAGACAGGGGGCGTCCTACGAGCAGTACTTC. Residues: CASSLRQGASYEQYF.

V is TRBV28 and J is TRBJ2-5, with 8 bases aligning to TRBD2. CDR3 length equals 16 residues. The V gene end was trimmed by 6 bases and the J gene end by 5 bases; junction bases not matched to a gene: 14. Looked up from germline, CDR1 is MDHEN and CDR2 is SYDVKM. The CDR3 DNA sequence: TGTGCCAGCAGCGGAGACGGGGGGGAGGAGTTGGAGACCCAGTACTTC. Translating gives CASSGDGGEELETQYF.

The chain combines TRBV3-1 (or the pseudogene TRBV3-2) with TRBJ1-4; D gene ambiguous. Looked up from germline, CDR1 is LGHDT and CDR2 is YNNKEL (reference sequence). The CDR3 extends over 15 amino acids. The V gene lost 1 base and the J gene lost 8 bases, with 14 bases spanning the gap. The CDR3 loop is CASSQGRPVWEKLFF. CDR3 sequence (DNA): TGTGCCAGCAGCCAAGGCAGGCCAGTCTGGGAAAAACTGTTTTTT.

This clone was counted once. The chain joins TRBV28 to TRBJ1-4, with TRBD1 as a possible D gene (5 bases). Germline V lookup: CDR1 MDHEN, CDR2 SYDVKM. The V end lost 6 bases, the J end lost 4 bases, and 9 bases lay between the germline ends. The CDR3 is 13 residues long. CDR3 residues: CASRYRNNEKLFF. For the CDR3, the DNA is TGTGCCAGCAGGTACAGGAATAATGAAAAACTGTTTTTT. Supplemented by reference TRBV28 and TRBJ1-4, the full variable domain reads DVKVTQSSRYLVKRTGEKVFLECVQDMDHENMFWYRQDPGLGLRLIYFSYDVKMKEKGDIPEGYSVSREKKERFSLILESASTNQTSMYLCASRYRNNEKLFFGSGTQLSVL.

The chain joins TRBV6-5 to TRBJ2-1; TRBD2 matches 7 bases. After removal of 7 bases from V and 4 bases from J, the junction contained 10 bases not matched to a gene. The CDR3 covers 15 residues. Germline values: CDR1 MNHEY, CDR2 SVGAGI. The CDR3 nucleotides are TGTGCCAGCATTGGACCAGCGGGGCTTTACAATGAGCAGTTCTTC. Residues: CASIGPAGLYNEQFF.

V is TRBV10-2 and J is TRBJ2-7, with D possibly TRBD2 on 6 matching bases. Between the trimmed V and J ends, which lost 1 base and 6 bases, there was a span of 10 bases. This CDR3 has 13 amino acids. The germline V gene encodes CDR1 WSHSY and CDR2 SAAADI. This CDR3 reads CASSEYPGLEQYV. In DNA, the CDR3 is TGCGCCAGCAGTGAGTATCCGGGACTCGAGCAGTACGTC.

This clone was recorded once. This chain's CDR3 is CASSFGGPPSYEQYF. The CDR3 DNA reads TGTGCCAGCAGTTTCGGGGGACCACCCTCCTACGAGCAGTACTTC. V is TRBV28 and J is TRBJ2-7; D is possibly TRBD2 (6 bases). Germline CDR1 and CDR2: MDHEN and SYDVKM. This CDR3 is 15 amino acids long. Trimming took 3 bases from V and 0 from J, leaving 12 bases between them.

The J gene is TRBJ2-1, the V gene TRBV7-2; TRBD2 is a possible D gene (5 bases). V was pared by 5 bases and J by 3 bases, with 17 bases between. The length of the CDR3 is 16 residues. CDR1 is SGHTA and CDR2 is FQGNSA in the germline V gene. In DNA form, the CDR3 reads TGTGCCAGCAGCGTGGTAGGCCGGGAATTCTACAATGAGCAGTTCTTC. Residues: CASSVVGREFYNEQFF.

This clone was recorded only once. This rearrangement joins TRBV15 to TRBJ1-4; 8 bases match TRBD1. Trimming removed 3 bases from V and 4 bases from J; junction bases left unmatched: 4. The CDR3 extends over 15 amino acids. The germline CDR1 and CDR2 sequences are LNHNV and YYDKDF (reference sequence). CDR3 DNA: TGTGCCACCAGCAGGAGGGACAGGATTAATGAAAAACTGTTTTTT. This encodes CATSRRDRINEKLFF.

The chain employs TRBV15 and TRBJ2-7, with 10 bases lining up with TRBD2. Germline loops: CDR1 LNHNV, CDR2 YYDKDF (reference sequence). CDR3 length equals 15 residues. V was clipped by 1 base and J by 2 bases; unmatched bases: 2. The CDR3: CATSRGTSGAYEQYV. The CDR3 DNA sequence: TGTGCCACCAGCAGAGGGACTAGCGGAGCCTACGAGCAGTACGTC.

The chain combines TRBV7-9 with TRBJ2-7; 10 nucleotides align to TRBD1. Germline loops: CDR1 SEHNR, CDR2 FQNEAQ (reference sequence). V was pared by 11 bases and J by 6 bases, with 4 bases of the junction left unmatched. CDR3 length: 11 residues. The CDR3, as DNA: TGTGCCGTTTGGACAGGGGGCGAGCAGTACGTC. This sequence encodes CAVWTGGEQYV.

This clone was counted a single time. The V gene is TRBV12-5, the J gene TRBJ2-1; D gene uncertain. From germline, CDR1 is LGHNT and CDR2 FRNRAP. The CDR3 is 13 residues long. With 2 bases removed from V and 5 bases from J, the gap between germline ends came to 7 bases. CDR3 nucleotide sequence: TGTGCTAGTGGTTTGCCCTTCGACAATGAGCAGTTCTTC. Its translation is CASGLPFDNEQFF.

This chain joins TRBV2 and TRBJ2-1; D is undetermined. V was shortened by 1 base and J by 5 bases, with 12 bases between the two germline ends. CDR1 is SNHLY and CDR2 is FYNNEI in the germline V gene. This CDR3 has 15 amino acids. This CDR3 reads CASSEEHSRNNEQFF. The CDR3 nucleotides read TGTGCCAGCAGTGAAGAGCACTCAAGAAACAATGAGCAGTTCTTC.

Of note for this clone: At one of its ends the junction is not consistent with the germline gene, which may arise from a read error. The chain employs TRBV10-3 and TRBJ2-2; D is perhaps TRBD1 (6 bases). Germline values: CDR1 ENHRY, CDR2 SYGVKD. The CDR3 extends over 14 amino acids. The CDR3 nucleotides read TGTGCCATCAATGAGGACAGGAACACCGGGGAGCTGTTTTTT. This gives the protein CAINEDRNTGELFF.

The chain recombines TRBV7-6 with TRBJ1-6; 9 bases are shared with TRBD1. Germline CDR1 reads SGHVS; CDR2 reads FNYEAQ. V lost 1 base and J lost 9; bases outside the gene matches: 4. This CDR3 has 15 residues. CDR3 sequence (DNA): TGTGCCAGCAGCTTAGAGGACAGGGGAAGTTCACCCCTCCACTTT. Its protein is CASSLEDRGSSPLHF.

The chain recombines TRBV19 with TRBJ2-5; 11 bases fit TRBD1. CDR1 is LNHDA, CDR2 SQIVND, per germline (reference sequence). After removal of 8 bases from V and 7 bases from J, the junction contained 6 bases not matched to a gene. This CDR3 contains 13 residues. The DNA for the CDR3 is TGTGCCAGTGGCCCCGGGACAGGGGGGACCCAGTACTTC. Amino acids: CASGPGTGGTQYF.

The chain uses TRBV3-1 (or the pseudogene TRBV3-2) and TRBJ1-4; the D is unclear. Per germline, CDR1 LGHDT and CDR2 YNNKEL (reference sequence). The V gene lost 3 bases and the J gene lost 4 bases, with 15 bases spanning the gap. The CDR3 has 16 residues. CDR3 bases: TGTGCCAGCAGCCAGAGAGGGAAGGTCCTTAATGAAAAACTGTTTTTT. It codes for CASSQRGKVLNEKLFF.